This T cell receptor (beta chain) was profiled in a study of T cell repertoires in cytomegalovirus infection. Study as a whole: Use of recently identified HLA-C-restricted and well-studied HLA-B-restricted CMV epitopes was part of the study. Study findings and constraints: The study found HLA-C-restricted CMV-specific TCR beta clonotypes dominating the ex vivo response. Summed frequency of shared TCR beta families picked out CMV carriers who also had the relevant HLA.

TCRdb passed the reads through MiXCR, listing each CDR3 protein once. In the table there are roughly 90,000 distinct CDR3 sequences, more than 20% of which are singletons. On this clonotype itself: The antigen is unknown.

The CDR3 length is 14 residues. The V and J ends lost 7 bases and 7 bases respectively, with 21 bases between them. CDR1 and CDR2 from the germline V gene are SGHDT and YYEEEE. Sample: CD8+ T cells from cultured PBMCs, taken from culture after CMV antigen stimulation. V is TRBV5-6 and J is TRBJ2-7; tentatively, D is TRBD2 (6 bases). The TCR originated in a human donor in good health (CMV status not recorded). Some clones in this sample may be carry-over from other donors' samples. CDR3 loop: CASGQGGGPWEQYF. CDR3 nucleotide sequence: TGTGCCAGCGGCCAGGGTGGAGGGCCGTGGGAGCAGTACTTC.